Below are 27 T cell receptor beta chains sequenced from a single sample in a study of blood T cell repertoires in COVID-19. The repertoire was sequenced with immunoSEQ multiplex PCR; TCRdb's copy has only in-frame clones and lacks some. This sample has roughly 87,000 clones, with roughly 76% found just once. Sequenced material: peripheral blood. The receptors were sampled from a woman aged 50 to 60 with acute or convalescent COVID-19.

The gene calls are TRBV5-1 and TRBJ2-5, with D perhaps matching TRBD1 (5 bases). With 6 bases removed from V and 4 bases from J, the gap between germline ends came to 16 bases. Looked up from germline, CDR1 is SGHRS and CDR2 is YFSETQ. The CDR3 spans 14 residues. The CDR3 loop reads CASTLGQGGETQYF. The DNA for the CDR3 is TGCGCCAGCACTTTGGGGCAGGGCGGAGAGACCCAGTACTTC.

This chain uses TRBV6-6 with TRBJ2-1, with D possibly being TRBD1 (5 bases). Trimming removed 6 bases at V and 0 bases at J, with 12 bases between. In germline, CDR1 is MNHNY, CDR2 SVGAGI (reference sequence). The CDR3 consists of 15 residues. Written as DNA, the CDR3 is TGTGCCAGCAGACAGGACCTTAGCTCCTACAATGAGCAGTTCTTC. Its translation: CASRQDLSSYNEQFF.

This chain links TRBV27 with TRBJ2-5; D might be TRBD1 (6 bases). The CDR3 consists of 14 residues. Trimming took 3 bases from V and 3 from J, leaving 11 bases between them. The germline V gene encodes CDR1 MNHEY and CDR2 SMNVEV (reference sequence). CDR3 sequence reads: CASSLGTPEETQYF. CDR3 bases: TGTGCCAGCAGTTTGGGGACACCCGAAGAGACCCAGTACTTC.

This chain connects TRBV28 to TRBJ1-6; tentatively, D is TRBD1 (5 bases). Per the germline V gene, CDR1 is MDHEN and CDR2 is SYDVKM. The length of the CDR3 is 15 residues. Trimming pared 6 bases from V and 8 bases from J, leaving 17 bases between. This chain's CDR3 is CASRTPRGTDSPLHF. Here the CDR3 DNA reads TGTGCCAGCAGAACCCCAAGGGGTACGGATTCACCCCTCCACTTT.

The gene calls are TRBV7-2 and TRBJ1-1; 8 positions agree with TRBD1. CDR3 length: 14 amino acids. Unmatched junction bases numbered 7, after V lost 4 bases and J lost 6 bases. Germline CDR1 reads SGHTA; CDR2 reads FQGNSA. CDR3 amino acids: CASSSRTGIAEAFF. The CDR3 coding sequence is TGTGCCAGCAGCTCCAGGACAGGGATCGCTGAAGCTTTCTTT.

CDR3 in DNA: TGTGCCAGCAGCTGGAACAGGGGAAACTATGGCTACACCTTC. Translated, it gives CASSWNRGNYGYTF. The chain couples TRBV5-4 to TRBJ1-2, with 7 bases matching TRBD1. The CDR3 totals 14 residues. V shed 3 bases, J shed 2 bases, and the junction held 4 bases outside the gene matches. From germline, CDR1 is SGHNT and CDR2 YYREEE (reference sequence).

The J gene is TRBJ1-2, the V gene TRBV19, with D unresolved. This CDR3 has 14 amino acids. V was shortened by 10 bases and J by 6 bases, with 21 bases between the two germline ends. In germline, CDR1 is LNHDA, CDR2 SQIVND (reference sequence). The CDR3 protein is CATRTWQKLHGYTF. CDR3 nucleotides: TGTGCCACCCGTACCTGGCAGAAACTACATGGCTACACCTTC.

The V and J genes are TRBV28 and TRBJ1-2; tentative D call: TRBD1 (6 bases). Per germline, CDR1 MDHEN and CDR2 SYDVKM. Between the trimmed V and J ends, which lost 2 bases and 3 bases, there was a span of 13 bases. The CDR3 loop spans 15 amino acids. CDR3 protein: CASSLAGRGDYGYTF. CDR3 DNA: TGTGCCAGCAGTTTAGCGGGCAGGGGAGACTATGGCTACACCTTC.

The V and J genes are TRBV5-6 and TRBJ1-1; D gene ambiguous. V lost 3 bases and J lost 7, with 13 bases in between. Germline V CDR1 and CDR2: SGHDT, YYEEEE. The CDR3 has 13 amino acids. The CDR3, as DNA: TGTGCCAGCAGCTCCTGGGTGGCGGATGAAGCTTTCTTT. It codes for CASSSWVADEAFF.

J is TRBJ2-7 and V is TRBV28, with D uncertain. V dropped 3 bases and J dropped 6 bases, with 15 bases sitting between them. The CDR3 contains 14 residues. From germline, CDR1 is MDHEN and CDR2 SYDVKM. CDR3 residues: CASSLALGLGEQYF. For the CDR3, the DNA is TGTGCCAGCAGTTTGGCGCTAGGATTGGGCGAGCAGTACTTC.

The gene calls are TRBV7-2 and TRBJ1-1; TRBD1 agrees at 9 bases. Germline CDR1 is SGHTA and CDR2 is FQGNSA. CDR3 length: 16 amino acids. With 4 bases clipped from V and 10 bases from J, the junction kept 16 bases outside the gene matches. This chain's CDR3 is CASSSPGQGLLLGAFF. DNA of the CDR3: TGTGCCAGCAGCTCACCGGGACAGGGTTTATTATTGGGAGCTTTCTTT.

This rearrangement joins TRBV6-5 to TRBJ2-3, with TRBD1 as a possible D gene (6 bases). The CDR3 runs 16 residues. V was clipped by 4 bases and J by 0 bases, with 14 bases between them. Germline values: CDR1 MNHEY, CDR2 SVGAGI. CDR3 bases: TGTGCCAGCAGTTCCTTGGGACAAATAAGCACAGATACGCAGTATTTT. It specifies CASSSLGQISTDTQYF.

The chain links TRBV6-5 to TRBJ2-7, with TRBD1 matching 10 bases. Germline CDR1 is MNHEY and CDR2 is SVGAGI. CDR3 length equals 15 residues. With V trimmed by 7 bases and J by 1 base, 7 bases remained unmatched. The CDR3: CASTKDRGGSYEQYF. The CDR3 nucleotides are TGTGCCAGCACTAAGGACAGGGGGGGATCCTACGAGCAGTACTTC.

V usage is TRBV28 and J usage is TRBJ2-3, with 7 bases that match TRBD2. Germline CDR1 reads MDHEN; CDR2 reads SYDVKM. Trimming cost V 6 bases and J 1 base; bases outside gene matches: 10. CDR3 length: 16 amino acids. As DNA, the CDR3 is TGTGCCAGCAGACCCTGGGCTAGCGGACGCACAGATACGCAGTATTTT. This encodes CASRPWASGRTDTQYF.

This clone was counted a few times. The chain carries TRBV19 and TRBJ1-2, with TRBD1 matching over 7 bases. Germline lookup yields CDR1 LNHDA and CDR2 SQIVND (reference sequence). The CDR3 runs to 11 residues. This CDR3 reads CGSGQNYGYTF. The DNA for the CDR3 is TGTGGATCGGGACAGAACTATGGCTACACCTTC. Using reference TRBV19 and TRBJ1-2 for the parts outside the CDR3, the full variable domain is DGGITQSPKYLFRKEGQNVTLSCEQNLNHDAMYWYRQDPGQGLRLIYYSQIVNDFQKGDIAEGYSVSREKKESFPLTVTSAQKNPTAFYLCGSGQNYGYTFGSGTRLTVV.

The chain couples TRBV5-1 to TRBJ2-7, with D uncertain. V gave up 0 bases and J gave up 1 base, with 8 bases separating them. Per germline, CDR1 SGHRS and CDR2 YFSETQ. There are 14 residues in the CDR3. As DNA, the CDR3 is TGCGCCAGCAGCTTGGACTCGGGTTCCTACGAGCAGTACTTC. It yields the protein CASSLDSGSYEQYF.

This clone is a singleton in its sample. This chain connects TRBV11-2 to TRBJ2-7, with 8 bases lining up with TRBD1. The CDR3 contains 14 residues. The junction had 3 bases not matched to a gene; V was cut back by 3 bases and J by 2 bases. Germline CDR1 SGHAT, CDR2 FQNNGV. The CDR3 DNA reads TGTGCCAGCAGCTTGGGGACAGGAACCTACGAGCAGTACTTC. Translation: CASSLGTGTYEQYF.

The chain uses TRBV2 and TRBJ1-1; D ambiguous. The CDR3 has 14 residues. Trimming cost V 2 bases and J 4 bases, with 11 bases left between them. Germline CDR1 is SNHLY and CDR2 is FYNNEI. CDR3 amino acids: CASSELRGGTEAFF. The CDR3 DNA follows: TGTGCCAGCAGTGAATTGCGGGGTGGCACTGAAGCTTTCTTT. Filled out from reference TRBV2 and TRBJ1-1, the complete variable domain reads EPEVTQTPSHQVTQMGQEVILRCVPISNHLYFYWYRQILGQKVEFLVSFYNNEISEKSEIFDDQFSVERPDGSNFTLKIRSTKLEDSAMYFCASSELRGGTEAFFGQGTRLTVV.

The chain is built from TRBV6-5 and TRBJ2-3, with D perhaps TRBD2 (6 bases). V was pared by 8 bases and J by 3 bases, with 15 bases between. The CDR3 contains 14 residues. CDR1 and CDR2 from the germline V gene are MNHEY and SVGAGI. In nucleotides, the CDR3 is TGTGCCAGCCGAGGCGGGGTTCCGACAGATACGCAGTATTTT. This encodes CASRGGVPTDTQYF.

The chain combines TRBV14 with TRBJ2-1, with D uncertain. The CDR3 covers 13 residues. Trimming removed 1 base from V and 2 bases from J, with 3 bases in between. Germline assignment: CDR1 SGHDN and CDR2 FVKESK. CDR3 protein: CASSQGPYNEQFF. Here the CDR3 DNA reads TGTGCCAGCAGCCAAGGGCCCTACAATGAGCAGTTCTTC.

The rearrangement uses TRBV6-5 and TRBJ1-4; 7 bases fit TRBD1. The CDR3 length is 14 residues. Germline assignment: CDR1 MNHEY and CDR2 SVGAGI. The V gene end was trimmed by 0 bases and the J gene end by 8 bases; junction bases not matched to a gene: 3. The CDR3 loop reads CASSYSTGSEKLFF. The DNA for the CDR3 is TGTGCCAGCAGTTACTCGACAGGGAGCGAAAAACTGTTTTTT.

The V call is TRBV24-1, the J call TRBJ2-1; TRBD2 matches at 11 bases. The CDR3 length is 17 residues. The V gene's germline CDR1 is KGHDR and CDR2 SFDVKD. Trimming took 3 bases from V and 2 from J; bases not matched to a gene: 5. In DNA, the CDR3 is TGTGCCACCAGTGATCAGAGTAGCGGGGGGGCCTACAATGAGCAGTTCTTC. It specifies CATSDQSSGGAYNEQFF.

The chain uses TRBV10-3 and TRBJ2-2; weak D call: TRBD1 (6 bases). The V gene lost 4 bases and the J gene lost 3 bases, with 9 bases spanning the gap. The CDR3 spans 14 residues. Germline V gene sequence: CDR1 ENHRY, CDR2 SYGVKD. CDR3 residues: CAISGGPDTGELFF. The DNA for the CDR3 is TGTGCCATCAGTGGGGGGCCGGACACCGGGGAGCTGTTTTTT.

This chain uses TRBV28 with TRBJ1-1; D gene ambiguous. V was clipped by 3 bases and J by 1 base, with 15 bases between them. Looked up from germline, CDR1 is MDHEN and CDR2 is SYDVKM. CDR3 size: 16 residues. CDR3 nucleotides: TGTGCCAGCAGTTTCCCCGCGTGGTCCGGGAACACTGAAGCTTTCTTT. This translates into CASSFPAWSGNTEAFF.

The CDR3 DNA is TGTGCCAGTAGTATACGACAGGGGGCGTCAGATACGCAGTATTTT. It is translated as CASSIRQGASDTQYF. The chain employs TRBV19 and TRBJ2-3, with 10 bases fitting TRBD1. This CDR3 has 15 residues. V gave up 2 bases and J gave up 4 bases; unmatched junction bases: 3. The germline gives CDR1 LNHDA, CDR2 SQIVND (reference sequence). The full variable domain, in which reference TRBV19 and TRBJ2-3 provide the parts outside the CDR3, is DGGITQSPKYLFRKEGQNVTLSCEQNLNHDAMYWYRQDPGQGLRLIYYSQIVNDFQKGDIAEGYSVSREKKESFPLTVTSAQKNPTAFYLCASSIRQGASDTQYFGPGTRLTVL.

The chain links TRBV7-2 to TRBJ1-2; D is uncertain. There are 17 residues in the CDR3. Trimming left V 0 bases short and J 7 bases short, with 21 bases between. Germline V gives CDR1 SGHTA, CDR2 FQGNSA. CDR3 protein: CASSLALTTSRLGGYTF. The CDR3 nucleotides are TGTGCCAGCAGCTTAGCCCTCACAACCTCGAGGCTGGGTGGCTACACCTTC.

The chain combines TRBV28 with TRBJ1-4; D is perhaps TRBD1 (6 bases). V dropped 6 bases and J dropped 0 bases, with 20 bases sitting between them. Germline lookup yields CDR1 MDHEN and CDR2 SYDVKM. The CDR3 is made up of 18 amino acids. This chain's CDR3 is CASSYLGQFSATNEKLFF. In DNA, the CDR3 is TGTGCCAGCAGCTACCTTGGACAGTTTTCTGCAACTAATGAAAAACTGTTTTTT.